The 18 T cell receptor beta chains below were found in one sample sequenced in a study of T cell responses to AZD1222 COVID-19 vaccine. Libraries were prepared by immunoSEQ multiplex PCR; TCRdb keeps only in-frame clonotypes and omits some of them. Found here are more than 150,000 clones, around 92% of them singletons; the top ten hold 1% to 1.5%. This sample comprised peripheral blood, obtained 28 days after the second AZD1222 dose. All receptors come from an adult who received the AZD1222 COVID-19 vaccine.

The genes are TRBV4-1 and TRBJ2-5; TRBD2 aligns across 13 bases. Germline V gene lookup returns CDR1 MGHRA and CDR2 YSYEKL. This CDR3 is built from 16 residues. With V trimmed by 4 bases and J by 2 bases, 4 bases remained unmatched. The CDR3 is CASSLLAGGRQETQYF. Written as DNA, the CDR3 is TGCGCCAGCAGCCTACTAGCGGGGGGGCGGCAAGAGACCCAGTACTTC.

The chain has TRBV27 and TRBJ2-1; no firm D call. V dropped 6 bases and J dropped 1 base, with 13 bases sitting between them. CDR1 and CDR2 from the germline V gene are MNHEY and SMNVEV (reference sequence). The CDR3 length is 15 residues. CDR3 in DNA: TGTGCCAGCAGGTCTGCGGTTGGATCCTACAATGAGCAGTTCTTC. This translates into CASRSAVGSYNEQFF.

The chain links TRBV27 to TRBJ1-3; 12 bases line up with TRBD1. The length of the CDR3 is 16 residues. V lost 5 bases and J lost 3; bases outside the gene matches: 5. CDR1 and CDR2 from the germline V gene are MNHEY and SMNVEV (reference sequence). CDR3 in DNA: TGTGCCAGCAGTCCGGGACAGGGGGCGCTTGGAAACACCATATATTTT. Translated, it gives CASSPGQGALGNTIYF.

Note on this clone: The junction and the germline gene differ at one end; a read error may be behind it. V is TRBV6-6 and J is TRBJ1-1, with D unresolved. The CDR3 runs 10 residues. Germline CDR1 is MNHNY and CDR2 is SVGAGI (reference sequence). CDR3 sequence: CASSLALRVF. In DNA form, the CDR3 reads TGTGCCAGCAGTTTGGCCCTTCGGGTCTTT.

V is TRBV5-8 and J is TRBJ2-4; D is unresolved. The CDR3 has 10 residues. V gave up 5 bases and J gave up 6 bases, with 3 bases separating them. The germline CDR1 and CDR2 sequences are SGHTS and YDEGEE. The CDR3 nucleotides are TGTGCCAGCAGTAGAAACATTCAGTACTTC. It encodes CASSRNIQYF.

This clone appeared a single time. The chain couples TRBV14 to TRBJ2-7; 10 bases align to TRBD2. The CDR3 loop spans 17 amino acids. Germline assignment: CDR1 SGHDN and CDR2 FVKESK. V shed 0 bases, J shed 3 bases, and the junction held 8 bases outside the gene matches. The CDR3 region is CASSQDPRLAGVYEQYF. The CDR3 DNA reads TGTGCCAGCAGCCAAGACCCACGGCTAGCGGGAGTCTACGAGCAGTACTTC.

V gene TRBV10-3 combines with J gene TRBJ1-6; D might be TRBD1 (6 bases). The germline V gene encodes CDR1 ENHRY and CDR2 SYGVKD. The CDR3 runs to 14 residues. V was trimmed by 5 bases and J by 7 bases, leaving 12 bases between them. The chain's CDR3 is CAISFAGENSPLHF. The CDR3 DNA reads TGTGCCATCAGTTTCGCAGGGGAGAATTCACCCCTCCACTTT.

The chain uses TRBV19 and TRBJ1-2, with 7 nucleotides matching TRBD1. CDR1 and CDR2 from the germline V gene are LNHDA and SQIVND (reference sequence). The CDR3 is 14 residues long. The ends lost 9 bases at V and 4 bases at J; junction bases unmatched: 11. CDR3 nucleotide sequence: TGTGCCAGCAACGGACAGGACAGCCTCTATGGCTACACCTTC. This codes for CASNGQDSLYGYTF.

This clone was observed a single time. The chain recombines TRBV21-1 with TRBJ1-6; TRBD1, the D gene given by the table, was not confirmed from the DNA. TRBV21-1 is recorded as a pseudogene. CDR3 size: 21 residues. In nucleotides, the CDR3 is TGTGCCAGCAGCAAAAATGGCGGGACAGGGAAGGAGAGCTCCTATAATTCACCCCTCCACTTT. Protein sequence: CASSKNGGTGKESSYNSPLHF.

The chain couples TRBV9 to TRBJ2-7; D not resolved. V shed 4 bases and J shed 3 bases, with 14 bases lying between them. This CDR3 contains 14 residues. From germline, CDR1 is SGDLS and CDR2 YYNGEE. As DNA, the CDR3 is TGTGCCAGCAGCCCTTGGACGGATATCTACGAGCAGTACTTC. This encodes CASSPWTDIYEQYF.

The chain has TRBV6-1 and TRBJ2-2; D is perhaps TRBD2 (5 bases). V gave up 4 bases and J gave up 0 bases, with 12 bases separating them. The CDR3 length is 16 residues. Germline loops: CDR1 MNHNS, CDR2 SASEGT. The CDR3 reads CASSGPAEANTGELFF. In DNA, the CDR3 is TGTGCCAGCAGTGGGCCTGCGGAGGCGAACACCGGGGAGCTGTTTTTT.

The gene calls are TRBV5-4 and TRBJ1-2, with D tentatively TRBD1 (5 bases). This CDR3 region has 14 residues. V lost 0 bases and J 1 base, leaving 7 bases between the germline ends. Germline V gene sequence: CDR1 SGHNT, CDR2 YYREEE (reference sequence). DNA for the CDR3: TGTGCCAGCAGCTTGGACGGGGGTAACTATGGCTACACCTTC. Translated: CASSLDGGNYGYTF.

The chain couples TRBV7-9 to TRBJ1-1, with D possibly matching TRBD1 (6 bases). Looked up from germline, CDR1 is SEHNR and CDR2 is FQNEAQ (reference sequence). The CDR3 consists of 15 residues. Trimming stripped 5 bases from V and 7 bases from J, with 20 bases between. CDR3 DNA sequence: TGTGCCAGCAGCCTGGGACAACCGGGACACCTTGAAGCTTTCTTT. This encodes CASSLGQPGHLEAFF. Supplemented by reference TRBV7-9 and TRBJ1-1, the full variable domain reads DTGVSQNPRHKITKRGQNVTFRCDPISEHNRLYWYRQTLGQGPEFLTYFQNEAQLEKSRLLSDRFSAERPKGSFSTLEIQRTEQGDSAMYLCASSLGQPGHLEAFFGQGTRLTVV.

The CDR3 spells CASSVGQGAYEQYF. The CDR3, as DNA: TGTGCCAGCAGTGTAGGACAGGGGGCGTACGAGCAGTACTTC. The chain links TRBV27 to TRBJ2-7, with 11 bases aligning to TRBD1. Trimming cost V 5 bases and J 4 bases; bases outside gene matches: 4. In germline, CDR1 is MNHEY, CDR2 SMNVEV (reference sequence). CDR3 length equals 14 residues.

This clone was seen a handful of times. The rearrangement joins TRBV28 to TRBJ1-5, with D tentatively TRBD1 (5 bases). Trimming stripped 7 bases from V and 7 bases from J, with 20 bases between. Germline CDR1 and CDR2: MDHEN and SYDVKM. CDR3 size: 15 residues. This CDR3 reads CASNSLRGVLQPQHF. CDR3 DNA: TGTGCCAGCAACAGCTTGAGGGGAGTCTTGCAGCCCCAGCATTTT.

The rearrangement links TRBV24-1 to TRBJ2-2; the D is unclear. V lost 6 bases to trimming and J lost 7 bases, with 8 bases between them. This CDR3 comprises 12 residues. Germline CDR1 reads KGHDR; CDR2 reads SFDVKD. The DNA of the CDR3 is TGTGCCACCAGTCGACTGAACGGGGAGCTGTTTTTT. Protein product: CATSRLNGELFF.

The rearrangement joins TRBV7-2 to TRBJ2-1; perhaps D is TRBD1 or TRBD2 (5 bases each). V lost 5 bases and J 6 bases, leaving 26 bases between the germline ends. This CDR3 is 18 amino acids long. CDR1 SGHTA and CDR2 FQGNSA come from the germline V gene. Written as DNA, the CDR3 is TGTGCCAGCAGCCCGCAAGAGGGGAACCGGGCAAGGGGCAATGAGCAGTTCTTC. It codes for CASSPQEGNRARGNEQFF.

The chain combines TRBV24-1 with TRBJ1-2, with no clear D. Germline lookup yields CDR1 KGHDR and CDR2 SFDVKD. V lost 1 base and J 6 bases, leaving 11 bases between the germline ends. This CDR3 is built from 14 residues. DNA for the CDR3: TGTGCCACCAGTGATTTTCCGACTAGGGATGGCTACACCTTC. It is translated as CATSDFPTRDGYTF.